The TCR beta chain described here comes from a study of OX40 agonist ivuxolimab in advanced cancers. Study at large: Patients with prior anti-PD-1, anti-PD-L1 or anti-CTLA-4 therapy were eligible; about 40% had some.

In this sample, this clone turned up once. Its antigen is not known. The investigators sampled blood at baseline, at cycle 4 day 1, and at cycle 7 day 1. Per germline, CDR1 SGHRS and CDR2 YFSETQ. Deletions cut 4 bases from V and 0 bases from J, with 15 bases between. The CDR3 runs 16 residues. Measured with immunoSEQ multiplex PCR; TCRdb has only the in-frame clones, and not every one. The sample lists under 45,000 clones, approximately 75% seen once, with roughly 2.5% in the top ten. Study-wide results and limits: No antigen was identified for the clonally expanded peripheral T cells.

The sequence derives from an adult with an advanced solid tumor such as melanoma, head and neck, liver or kidney cancer. This material consisted of CD4+ or CD8+ T cells sorted from blood, taken in a trial of the OX40 agonist ivuxolimab. The chain couples TRBV5-1 to TRBJ2-3; D may match TRBD1 or TRBD2 (5 bases each). The CDR3 sequence: CASSPGTATSTDTQYF. In nucleotides, the CDR3 is TGCGCCAGCAGCCCCGGGACGGCTACTAGCACAGATACGCAGTATTTT.